This T cell receptor (beta chain) appears in the sequencing data of a study of Graves' ophthalmopathy and Graves' hyperthyroidism. This clonotype has ten or more counts. CDR3 length: 13 residues. V gave up 1 base and J gave up 13 bases, with 17 bases separating them. The germline gives CDR1 LGHDT, CDR2 YNNKEL (reference sequence). Amplification targeted the TCR beta CDR3 regions, with RNA transcripts as the source material. RT-PCR in the first round used HTBI primers; a second-round multiplex PCR followed. Each CDR3 protein is one row after TCRdb ran MiXCR on the multiplex PCR reads. Among about 200,000 distinct CDR3 sequences, 25% to 30% were seen once, and the ten largest hold around 10%.

The sample taken for sequencing was peripheral blood. The rearrangement uses TRBV3-1 and TRBJ2-7, with a tentative D call TRBD2 (5 bases). The sequence derives from a man aged 50 to 59 with Graves' ophthalmopathy. CDR3 region: CASSQGSEGFRYF. The CDR3 region has the DNA TGTGCCAGCAGCCAAGGTAGCGAGGGCTTCCGATACTTC.